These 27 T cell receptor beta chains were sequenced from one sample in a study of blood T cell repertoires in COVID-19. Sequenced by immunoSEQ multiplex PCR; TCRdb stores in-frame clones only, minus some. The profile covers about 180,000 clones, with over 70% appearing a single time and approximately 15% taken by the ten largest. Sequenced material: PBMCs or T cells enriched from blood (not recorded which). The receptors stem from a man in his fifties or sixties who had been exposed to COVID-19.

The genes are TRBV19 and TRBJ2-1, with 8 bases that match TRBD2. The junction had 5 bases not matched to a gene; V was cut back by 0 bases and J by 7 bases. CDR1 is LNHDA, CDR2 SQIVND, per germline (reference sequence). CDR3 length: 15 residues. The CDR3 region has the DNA TGTGCCAGTAGTATAGAAGCGGGAGTGCGGAATGAGCAGTTCTTC. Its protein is CASSIEAGVRNEQFF. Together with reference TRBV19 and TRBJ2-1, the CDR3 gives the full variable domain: DGGITQSPKYLFRKEGQNVTLSCEQNLNHDAMYWYRQDPGQGLRLIYYSQIVNDFQKGDIAEGYSVSREKKESFPLTVTSAQKNPTAFYLCASSIEAGVRNEQFFGPGTRLTVL.

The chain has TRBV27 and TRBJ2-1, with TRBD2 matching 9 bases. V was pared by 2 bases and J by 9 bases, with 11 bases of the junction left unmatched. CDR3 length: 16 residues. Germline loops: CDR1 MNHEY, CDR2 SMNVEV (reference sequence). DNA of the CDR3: TGTGCCAGCAGTTTACCCCGCGGGAGGGCTTCTCGTGAGCAGTTCTTC. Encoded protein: CASSLPRGRASREQFF.

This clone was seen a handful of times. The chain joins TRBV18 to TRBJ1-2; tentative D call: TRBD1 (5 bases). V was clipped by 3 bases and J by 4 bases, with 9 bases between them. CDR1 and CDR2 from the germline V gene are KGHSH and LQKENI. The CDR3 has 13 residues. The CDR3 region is CASSPPDTYGYTF. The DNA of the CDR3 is TGTGCCAGCTCACCCCCGGACACCTATGGCTACACCTTC.

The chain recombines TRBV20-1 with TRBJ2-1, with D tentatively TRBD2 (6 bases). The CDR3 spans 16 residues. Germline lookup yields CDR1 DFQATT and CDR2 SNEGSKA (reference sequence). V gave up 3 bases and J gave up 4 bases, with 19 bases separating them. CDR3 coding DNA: TGCAGTGCTAGTGGTTTGGGTAGTAGCGGATACAATGAGCAGTTCTTC. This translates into CSASGLGSSGYNEQFF.

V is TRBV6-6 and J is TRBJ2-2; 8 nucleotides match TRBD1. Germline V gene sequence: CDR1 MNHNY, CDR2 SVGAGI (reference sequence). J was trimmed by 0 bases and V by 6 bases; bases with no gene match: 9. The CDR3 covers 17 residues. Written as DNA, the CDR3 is TGTGCCAGCAGCCGAGCGTTGACAGGGGCGAACACCGGGGAGCTGTTTTTT. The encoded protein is CASSRALTGANTGELFF.

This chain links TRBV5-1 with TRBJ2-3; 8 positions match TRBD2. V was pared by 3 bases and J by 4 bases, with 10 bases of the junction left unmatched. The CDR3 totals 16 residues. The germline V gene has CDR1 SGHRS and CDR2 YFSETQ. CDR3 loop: CASSSAVTSGADTQYF. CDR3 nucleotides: TGCGCCAGCAGCTCGGCGGTAACTAGCGGCGCAGATACGCAGTATTTT.

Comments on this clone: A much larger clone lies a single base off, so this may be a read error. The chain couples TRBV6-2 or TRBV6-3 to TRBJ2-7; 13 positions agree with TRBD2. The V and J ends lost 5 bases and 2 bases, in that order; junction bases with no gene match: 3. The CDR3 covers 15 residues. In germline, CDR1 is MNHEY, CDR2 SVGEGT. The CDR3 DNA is TGTGCCAGCAGTAAAGGACTAGCGGGAGCCTACGAGCAGTACTTC. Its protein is CASSKGLAGAYEQYF.

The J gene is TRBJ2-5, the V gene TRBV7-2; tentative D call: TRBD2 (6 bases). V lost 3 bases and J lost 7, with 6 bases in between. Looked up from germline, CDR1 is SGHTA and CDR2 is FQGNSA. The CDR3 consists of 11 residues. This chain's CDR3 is CASSFGGTQYF. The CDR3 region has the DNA TGTGCCAGCAGCTTCGGGGGGACCCAGTACTTC.

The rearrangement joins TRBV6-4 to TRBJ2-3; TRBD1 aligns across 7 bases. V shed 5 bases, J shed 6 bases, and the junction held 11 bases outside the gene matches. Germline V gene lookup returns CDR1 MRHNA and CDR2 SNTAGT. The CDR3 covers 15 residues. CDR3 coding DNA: TGTGCCAGCAGTTCAACAGGGGTCCCGACCGATACGCAGTATTTT. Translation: CASSSTGVPTDTQYF.

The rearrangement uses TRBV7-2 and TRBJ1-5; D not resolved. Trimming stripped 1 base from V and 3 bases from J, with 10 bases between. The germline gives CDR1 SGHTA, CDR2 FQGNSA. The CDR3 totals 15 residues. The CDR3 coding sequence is TGTGCCAGCAGCTTAGTTCCGGGATTCAATCAGCCCCAGCATTTT. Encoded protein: CASSLVPGFNQPQHF.

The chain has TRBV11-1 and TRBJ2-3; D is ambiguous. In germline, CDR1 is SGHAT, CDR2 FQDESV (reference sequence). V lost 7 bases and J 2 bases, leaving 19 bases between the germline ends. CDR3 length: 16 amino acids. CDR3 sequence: CASTSFVRTPTDTQYF. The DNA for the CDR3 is TGTGCCAGCACCTCGTTTGTACGCACACCCACAGATACGCAGTATTTT. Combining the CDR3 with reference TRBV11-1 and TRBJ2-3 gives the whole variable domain EAEVAQSPRYKITEKSQAVAFWCDPISGHATLYWYRQILGQGPELLVQFQDESVVDDSQLPKDRFSAERLKGVDSTLKIQPAELGDSAMYLCASTSFVRTPTDTQYFGPGTRLTVL.

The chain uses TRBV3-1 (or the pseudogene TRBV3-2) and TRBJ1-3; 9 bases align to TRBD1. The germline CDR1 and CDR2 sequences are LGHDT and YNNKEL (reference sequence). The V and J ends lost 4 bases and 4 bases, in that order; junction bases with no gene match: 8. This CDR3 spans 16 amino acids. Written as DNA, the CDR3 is TGTGCCAGCAGCCGGGACAGGGAAATAACCGGAAACACCATATATTTT. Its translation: CASSRDREITGNTIYF.

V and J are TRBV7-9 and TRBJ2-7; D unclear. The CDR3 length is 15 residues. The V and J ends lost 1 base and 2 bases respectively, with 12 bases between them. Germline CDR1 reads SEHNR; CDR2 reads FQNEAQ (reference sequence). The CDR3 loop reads CASSLVRSLAYEQYF. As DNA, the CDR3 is TGTGCCAGCAGCTTAGTCCGCAGCCTAGCCTACGAGCAGTACTTC.

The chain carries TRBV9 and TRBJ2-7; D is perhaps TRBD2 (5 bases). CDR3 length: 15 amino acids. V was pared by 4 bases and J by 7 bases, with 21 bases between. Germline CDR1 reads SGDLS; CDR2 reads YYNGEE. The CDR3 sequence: CASSPLERPRSEQYF. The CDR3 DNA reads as TGTGCCAGCAGCCCCCTGGAGCGGCCCCGGAGTGAGCAGTACTTC.

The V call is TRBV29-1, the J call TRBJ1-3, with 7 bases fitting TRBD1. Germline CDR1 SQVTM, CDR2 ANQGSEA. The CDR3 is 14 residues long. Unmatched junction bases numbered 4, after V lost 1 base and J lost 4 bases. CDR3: CSVEGDRVGNTIYF. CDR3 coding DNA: TGCAGCGTTGAAGGCGACAGGGTAGGAAACACCATATATTTT.

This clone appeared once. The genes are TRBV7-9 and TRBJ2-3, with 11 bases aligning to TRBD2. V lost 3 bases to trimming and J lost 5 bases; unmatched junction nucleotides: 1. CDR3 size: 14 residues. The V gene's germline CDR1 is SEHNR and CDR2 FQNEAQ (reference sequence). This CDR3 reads CASSLGLAVDTQYF. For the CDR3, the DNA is TGTGCCAGCAGCTTGGGACTAGCGGTAGATACGCAGTATTTT.

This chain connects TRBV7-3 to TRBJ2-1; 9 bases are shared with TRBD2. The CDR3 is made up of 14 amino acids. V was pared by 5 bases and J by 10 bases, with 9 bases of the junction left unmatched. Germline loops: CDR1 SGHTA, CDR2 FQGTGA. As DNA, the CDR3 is TGTGCCAGCAGCCATCCGGGACTAGCCCGGGAGCAGTTCTTC. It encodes CASSHPGLAREQFF.

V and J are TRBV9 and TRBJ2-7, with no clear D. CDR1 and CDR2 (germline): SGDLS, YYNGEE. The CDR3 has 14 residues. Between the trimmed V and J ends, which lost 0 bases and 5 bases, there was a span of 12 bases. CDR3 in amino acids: CASSVDVSPNEQYF. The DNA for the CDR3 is TGTGCCAGCAGCGTAGATGTTAGCCCAAACGAGCAGTACTTC.

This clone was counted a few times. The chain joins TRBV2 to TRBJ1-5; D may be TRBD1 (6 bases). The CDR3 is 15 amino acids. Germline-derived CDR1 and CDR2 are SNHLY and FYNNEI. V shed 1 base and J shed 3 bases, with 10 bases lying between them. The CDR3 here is CASSEGGTSNQPQHF. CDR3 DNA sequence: TGTGCCAGCAGTGAAGGGGGGACATCCAATCAGCCCCAGCATTTT.

The CDR3 reads CSVEGISGRGGSYNEQFF. In DNA form, the CDR3 reads TGCAGCGTTGAGGGGATCTCTGGGCGGGGAGGCTCCTACAATGAGCAGTTCTTC. The chain has TRBV29-1 and TRBJ2-1, with TRBD2 as a possible D gene (6 bases). The V and J ends lost 3 bases and 0 bases respectively, with 21 bases between them. The germline V gene encodes CDR1 SQVTM and CDR2 ANQGSEA. This CDR3 is 18 amino acids long.

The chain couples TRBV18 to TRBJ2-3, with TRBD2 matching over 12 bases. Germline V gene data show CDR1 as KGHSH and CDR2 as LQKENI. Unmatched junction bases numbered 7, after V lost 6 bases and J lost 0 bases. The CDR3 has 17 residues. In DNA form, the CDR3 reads TGTGCCAGCTCTCAAGGACTAGCGGGGACTAGCACAGATACGCAGTATTTT. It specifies CASSQGLAGTSTDTQYF.

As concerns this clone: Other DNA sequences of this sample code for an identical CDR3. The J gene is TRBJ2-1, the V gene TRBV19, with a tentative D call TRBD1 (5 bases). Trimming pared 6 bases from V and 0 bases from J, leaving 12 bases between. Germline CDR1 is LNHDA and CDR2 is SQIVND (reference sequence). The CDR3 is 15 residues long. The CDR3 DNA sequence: TGTGCCAGTAGACAGGACCGGAGCTCCTACAATGAGCAGTTCTTC. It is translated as CASRQDRSSYNEQFF.

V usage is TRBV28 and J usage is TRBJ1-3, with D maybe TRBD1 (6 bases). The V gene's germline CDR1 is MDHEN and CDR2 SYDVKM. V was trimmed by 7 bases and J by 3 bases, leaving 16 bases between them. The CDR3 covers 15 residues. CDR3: CASTPDSQLGNTIYF. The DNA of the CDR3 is TGTGCCAGCACCCCGGACAGCCAACTTGGAAACACCATATATTTT.

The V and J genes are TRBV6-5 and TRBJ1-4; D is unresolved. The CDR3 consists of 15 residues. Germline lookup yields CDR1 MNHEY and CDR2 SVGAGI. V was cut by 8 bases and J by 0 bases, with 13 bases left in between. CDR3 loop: CASARRSATNEKLFF. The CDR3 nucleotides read TGTGCCAGCGCCCGCCGGAGTGCAACTAATGAAAAACTGTTTTTT.

The CDR3 sequence is CAWSGPGGGSGNTIYF. CDR3 bases: TGTGCCTGGTCAGGGCCGGGGGGTGGCTCTGGAAACACCATATATTTT. This sequence joins TRBV30 and TRBJ1-3, with a weak D call TRBD1 (5 bases). V gave up 5 bases and J gave up 0 bases, with 17 bases separating them. The CDR3 consists of 16 residues. Germline lookup yields CDR1 GTSNPN and CDR2 SVGIG (reference sequence).

The CDR3 reads CASSLETGSLANTIYF. CDR3 DNA sequence: TGTGCCAGCAGCTTAGAGACAGGCTCCCTGGCAAACACCATATATTTT. The J gene is TRBJ1-3, the V gene TRBV7-2; a weak D match, TRBD1 (6 bases). CDR3 length equals 16 residues. V dropped 1 base and J dropped 6 bases, with 16 bases sitting between them. The germline V gene encodes CDR1 SGHTA and CDR2 FQGNSA.

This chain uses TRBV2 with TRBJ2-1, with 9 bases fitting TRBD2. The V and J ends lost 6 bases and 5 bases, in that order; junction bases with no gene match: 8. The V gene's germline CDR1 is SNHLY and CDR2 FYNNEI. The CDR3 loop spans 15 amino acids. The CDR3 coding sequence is TGTGCCAGCAGCCAGAGGACTAGCGCAAACAATGAGCAGTTCTTC. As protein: CASSQRTSANNEQFF.